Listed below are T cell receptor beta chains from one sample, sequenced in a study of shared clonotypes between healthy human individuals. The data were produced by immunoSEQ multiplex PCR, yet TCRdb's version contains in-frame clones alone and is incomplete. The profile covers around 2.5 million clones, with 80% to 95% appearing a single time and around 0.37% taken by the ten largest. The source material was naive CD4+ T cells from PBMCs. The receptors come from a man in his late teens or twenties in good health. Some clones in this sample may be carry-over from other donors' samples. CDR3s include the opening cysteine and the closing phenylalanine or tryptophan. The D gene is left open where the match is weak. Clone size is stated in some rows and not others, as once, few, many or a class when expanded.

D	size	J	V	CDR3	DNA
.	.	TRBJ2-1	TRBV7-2	CASSLGYRYNEQFF	TGTGCCAGCAGCTTAGGCTATCGCTACAATGAGCAGTTCTTC
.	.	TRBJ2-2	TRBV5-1	CASSPLTSSNTGELFF	TGCGCCAGCAGCCCCCTGACATCGTCGAACACCGGGGAGCTGTTTTTT
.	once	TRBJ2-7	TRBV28	CASSLPSESYEQYF	TGTGCCAGCAGTTTGCCTAGCGAGAGCTACGAGCAGTACTTC
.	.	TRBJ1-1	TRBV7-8	CASSLARVANTEAFF	TGTGCCAGCAGCTTAGCGCGGGTAGCGAACACTGAAGCTTTCTTT
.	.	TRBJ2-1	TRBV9	CASSVDVGSYNEQFF	TGTGCCAGCAGCGTAGATGTGGGCTCCTACAATGAGCAGTTCTTC
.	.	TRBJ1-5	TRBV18	CASSPLARGNSQPQHF	TGTGCCAGCTCACCACTCGCCAGGGGCAACTCACAGCCCCAGCATTTT
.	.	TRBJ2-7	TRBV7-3	CASSFSGGEQYF	TGTGCCAGCAGCTTTTCCGGGGGAGAGCAGTACTTC
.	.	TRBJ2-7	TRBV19	CASSIREQSYEQYF	TGTGCCAGTAGTATCCGAGAGCAGAGCTACGAGCAGTACTTC
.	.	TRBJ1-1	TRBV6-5	CASSWTYTDTEAFF	TGTGCCAGCAGTTGGACTTATACGGACACTGAAGCTTTCTTT
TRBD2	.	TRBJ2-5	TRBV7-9	CASSSTSGRWGETQYF	TGTGCCAGCAGCTCAACTAGCGGGAGATGGGGAGAGACCCAGTACTTC
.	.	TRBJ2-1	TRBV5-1	CASSLDGQNHNEQFF	TGCGCCAGCAGCTTGGACGGGCAGAATCACAATGAGCAGTTCTTC
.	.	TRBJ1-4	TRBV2	CASRGTQGEKLFF	TGTGCCAGCAGGGGCACCCAGGGTGAAAAACTGTTTTTT
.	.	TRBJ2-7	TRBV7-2	CASSLIASYEQYF	TGTGCCAGCAGTCTAATAGCCAGCTACGAGCAGTACTTC
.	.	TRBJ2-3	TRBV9	CASSVTSLRTDTQYF	TGTGCCAGCAGCGTTACTAGCCTCCGCACAGATACGCAGTATTTT
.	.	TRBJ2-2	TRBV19	CASSIRAQEELFF	TGTGCCAGTAGTATTCGTGCTCAAGAGGAGCTGTTTTTT
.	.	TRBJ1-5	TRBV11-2	CASSLRAETDSNQPQHF	TGTGCCAGCAGCTTAAGGGCGGAGACTGATAGCAATCAGCCCCAGCATTTT
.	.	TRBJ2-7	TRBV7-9	CASSSRDHQYYEQYF	TGTGCCAGCAGCTCCCGGGACCACCAGTACTACGAGCAGTACTTC
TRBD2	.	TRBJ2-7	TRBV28	CASSFRREGRDF	TGTGCCAGCAGTTTCCGGAGGGAGGGTCGGGACTTC
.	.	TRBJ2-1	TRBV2	CASRVYNEQFF	TGTGCCAGCAGGGTCTACAATGAGCAGTTCTTC
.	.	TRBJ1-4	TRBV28	CASSSLPGKATNEKLFF	TGTGCCAGCAGTTCACTCCCCGGGAAGGCAACTAATGAAAAACTGTTTTTT
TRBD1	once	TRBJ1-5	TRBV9	CASSAGQGGSAQPQHF	TGTGCCAGCAGCGCGGGACAGGGGGGTTCCGCTCAGCCCCAGCATTTT
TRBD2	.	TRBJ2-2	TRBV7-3	CASSPTSGKNTGELFF	TGTGCCAGCAGCCCGACTAGCGGGAAGAACACCGGGGAGCTGTTTTTT